In this sample, the clone carrying this TCR beta chain turned up many times. Antigen specificity is unknown. Each donor was a Caucasian adult residing in Nashville, Tennessee. The data are from a study of shared clonotypes between healthy human individuals. Notes on the study in general: Donor scarcity curtailed the genetic and exposure-history diversity represented herein.

The deep-level immunoSEQ assay was used. TCRdb's table, derived via immunoSEQ multiplex PCR, lists solely in-frame clones and lacks some. Of fewer than 600,000 clones listed, 79% are singletons. Per germline, CDR1 LNHDA and CDR2 SQIVND (reference sequence). V was trimmed by 3 bases and J by 0 bases, leaving 12 bases between them. The CDR3 runs 15 residues. The rearrangement links TRBV19 to TRBJ2-7; D might be TRBD1 (6 bases). This TCR was sampled from a woman in her thirties or forties in good health. Some clones in this sample may be carry-over from other donors' samples. The sequenced sample was PBMCs. Written as DNA, the CDR3 is TGTGCCAGTAGTATCAGGGGAATTTACTCCTACGAGCAGTACTTC. It encodes CASSIRGIYSYEQYF. The variable domain in full, with the rest retrieved from reference TRBV19 and TRBJ2-7, is DGGITQSPKYLFRKEGQNVTLSCEQNLNHDAMYWYRQDPGQGLRLIYYSQIVNDFQKGDIAEGYSVSREKKESFPLTVTSAQKNPTAFYLCASSIRGIYSYEQYFGPGTRLTVT.